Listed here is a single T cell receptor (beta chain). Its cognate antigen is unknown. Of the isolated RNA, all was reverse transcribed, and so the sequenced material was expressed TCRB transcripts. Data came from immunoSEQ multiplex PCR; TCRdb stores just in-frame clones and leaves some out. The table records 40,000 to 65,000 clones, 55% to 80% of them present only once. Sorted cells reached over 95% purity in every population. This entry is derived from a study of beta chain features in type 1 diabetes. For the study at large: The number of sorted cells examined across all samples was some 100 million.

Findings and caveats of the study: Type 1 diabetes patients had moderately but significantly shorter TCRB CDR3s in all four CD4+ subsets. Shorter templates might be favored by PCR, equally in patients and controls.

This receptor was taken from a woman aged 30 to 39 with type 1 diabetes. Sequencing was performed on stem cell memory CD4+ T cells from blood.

Written as DNA, the CDR3 is TGCGCCAGCAGCCCTACGACAGGGCCAAATCAGCCCCAGCATTTT. Encoded protein: CASSPTTGPNQPQHF. V usage is TRBV5-1 and J usage is TRBJ1-5; 7 bases are shared with TRBD1. Germline V gives CDR1 SGHRS, CDR2 YFSETQ. Trimming at V came to 4 bases and at J to 4 bases, leaving 8 bases not matched to a gene. CDR3 length: 15 amino acids.